This T cell receptor beta chain was sequenced during a study of neurological immune-mediated disorders. The study, taken as a whole, reports: Patients with HTLV-1-associated myelopathy had the highest level of TCR clonal expansion, whereas patients with multiple sclerosis had the lowest level, falling beneath the level found in healthy controls. Sharing of CDR3 amino acid sequences among expanded clones across subjects was absent, suggesting private repertoires in all groups.

TCRdb itself ran the 5' RACE reads through MiXCR, one entry per CDR3 protein. Seen here are tens of thousands of distinct CDR3 sequences, 10% to 13% observed once, and the top ten hold about 1.8%. In its sample, this clonotype was seen many times. Its antigen is not known. Trimming removed 4 bases from V and 3 bases from J; junction bases left unmatched: 12. The length of the CDR3 is 17 residues. The germline gives CDR1 SGHTA, CDR2 FQGNSA. The sequencing input was PBMCs. The receptor was isolated from a man aged 40-49 years in good health. The V gene is TRBV7-2, the J gene TRBJ2-5, with 9 nucleotides matching TRBD1. CDR3 sequence: CASSSYKPGTGKETQYF. As DNA, the CDR3 is TGTGCCAGCAGCTCCTATAAGCCCGGGACAGGGAAAGAGACCCAGTACTTC.